This TCR beta chain came from a study of cytomegalovirus exposure and HLA in healthy donors. Whole-study findings and limits: The study found most TCR sequences rare, yet found some public TCRs in many donors. Published work reported that the classifier diagnosed cytomegalovirus status with high specificity and sensitivity. Associated with cytomegalovirus, according to the listing, were 150 to 200 TCR beta chains.

With respect to this clone: Its antigen is unknown.

The CDR3 spans 18 residues. Germline lookup yields CDR1 KGHSH and CDR2 LQKENI. The ends lost 4 bases at V and 2 bases at J; junction bases unmatched: 8. The assay was immunoSEQ multiplex PCR, and TCRdb's table has in-frame clones only and misses some. Of 100,000 to 150,000 clones listed, 95% to 96% are singletons. The sample consisted of PBMCs. The sequence was obtained from a man aged 18 to 30 in good health and CMV-seronegative. J is TRBJ2-6 and V is TRBV18; 10 bases fit TRBD1. This CDR3 is CASSLGTGAGTGANVLTF. Written as DNA, the CDR3 is TGTGCCAGCTCACTCGGGACAGGGGCAGGTACTGGGGCCAACGTCCTGACTTTC.